This is a list of T cell receptor beta chains from one sample in a study of OX40 agonist ivuxolimab in advanced cancers. Clones were sequenced by immunoSEQ multiplex PCR, and TCRdb holds only the in-frame ones, with some missing. The table shows approximately 82,000 clones, with 65% to 90% occurring only once. The specimen comprised CD4+ or CD8+ T cells sorted from blood, sampled in a trial of the OX40 agonist ivuxolimab. These receptors were taken from an adult with an advanced solid tumor such as melanoma, head and neck, liver or kidney cancer. Both conserved end residues are part of each CDR3. D genes are given only for firm matches. Only part of the rows carry a size: once, few, many, or a class if the clone is expanded.

CDR3 protein: CASSPGDRDEKLFF
CDR3 DNA: TGTGCCAGCTCACCTGGGGACAGGGATGAAAAACTGTTTTTT
J gene: TRBJ1-4
D gene: TRBD1
CDR3 length: 14
V gene: TRBV18
clone size: .

CDR3 protein: CASSLSGGAAYEQYF
CDR3 DNA: TGTGCCAGCAGCTTAAGCGGGGGGGCCGCCTACGAGCAGTACTTC
J gene: TRBJ2-7
D gene: TRBD2
CDR3 length: 15
V gene: TRBV7-3
clone size: .

CDR3 protein: CASSLEIGVTQYF
CDR3 DNA: TGTGCCAGCAGTTTAGAAATTGGGGTTACCCAGTACTTC
J gene: TRBJ2-5
D gene: .
CDR3 length: 13
V gene: TRBV28
clone size: .

CDR3 protein: CASSRHASGPGEQYF
CDR3 DNA: TGTGCCAGCAGCCGACACGCCAGCGGTCCGGGGGAGCAGTACTTC
J gene: TRBJ2-7
D gene: .
CDR3 length: 15
V gene: TRBV11-3
clone size: .

CDR3 protein: CASSLPGLGTDTQYF
CDR3 DNA: TGTGCCAGCAGCTTACCGGGACTGGGCACAGATACGCAGTATTTT
J gene: TRBJ2-3
D gene: .
CDR3 length: 15
V gene: TRBV5-4
clone size: few

CDR3 protein: CASSEQGIEQFF
CDR3 DNA: TGTGCCAGCAGCGAGCAAGGAATTGAGCAGTTCTTC
J gene: TRBJ2-1
D gene: .
CDR3 length: 12
V gene: TRBV6-1
clone size: .

CDR3 protein: CASSFGQGGAYGYTF
CDR3 DNA: TGTGCCAGCAGCTTCGGACAGGGTGGGGCATATGGCTACACCTTC
J gene: TRBJ1-2
D gene: TRBD1
CDR3 length: 15
V gene: TRBV5-4
clone size: .

CDR3 protein: CASSSPTGEANQPQHF
CDR3 DNA: TGTGCCAGCAGTTCGCCGACAGGGGAGGCTAATCAGCCCCAGCATTTT
J gene: TRBJ1-5
D gene: TRBD1
CDR3 length: 16
V gene: TRBV28
clone size: few

CDR3 protein: CASRPGQEGIQYF
CDR3 DNA: TGTGCCAGCAGACCGGGACAGGAGGGCATTCAGTACTTC
J gene: TRBJ2-4
D gene: TRBD1
CDR3 length: 13
V gene: TRBV28
clone size: .

CDR3 protein: CASYDGTLAGNTIYF
CDR3 DNA: TGTGCCAGCTATGATGGGACGTTGGCTGGAAACACCATATATTTT
J gene: TRBJ1-3
D gene: .
CDR3 length: 15
V gene: TRBV28
clone size: .

CDR3 protein: CASSPGTSGWNEQFF
CDR3 DNA: TGCGCCAGCAGCCCGGGGACTAGCGGCTGGAATGAGCAGTTCTTC
J gene: TRBJ2-1
D gene: TRBD2
CDR3 length: 15
V gene: TRBV5-1
clone size: .

CDR3 protein: CSVDVAGTGELFF
CDR3 DNA: TGCAGCGTTGACGTAGCGGGAACCGGGGAGCTGTTTTTT
J gene: TRBJ2-2
D gene: TRBD2
CDR3 length: 13
V gene: TRBV29-1
clone size: .

CDR3 protein: CASSTGPGSNTEAFF
CDR3 DNA: TGTGCCAGTAGCACCGGACCCGGGAGCAACACTGAAGCTTTCTTT
J gene: TRBJ1-1
D gene: .
CDR3 length: 15
V gene: TRBV19
clone size: .

CDR3 protein: CASSHEASGSNEQYF
CDR3 DNA: TGCGCCAGCAGCCATGAGGCTAGCGGGAGCAACGAGCAGTACTTC
J gene: TRBJ2-7
D gene: TRBD2
CDR3 length: 15
V gene: TRBV5-1
clone size: .

CDR3 protein: CASSDTRTGTEAFF
CDR3 DNA: TGCGCCAGCAGCGATACTAGGACAGGGACTGAAGCTTTCTTT
J gene: TRBJ1-1
D gene: TRBD1
CDR3 length: 14
V gene: TRBV5-1
clone size: .